This TCR beta chain originates from a study of CD8 T cells in ankylosing spondylitis. Molecular-barcoded quantitative 5'-RACE produced these TCR beta libraries. Using its own MiXCR run on the 5' RACE reads, TCRdb lists one record per CDR3 protein. The profile covers approximately 540,000 distinct CDR3 sequences, with 9.5% to 15% appearing a single time and 6.8% taken by the ten largest. This clonotype occurred a few times. Its cognate antigen is unknown. Trimming shortened V by 1 base and J by 4 bases, and 4 bases separated the two germline ends. The germline CDR1 and CDR2 sequences are LNHNV and YYDKDF (reference sequence). The CDR3 totals 12 residues. Study-level results: Eight highly homologous variants formed a TCR beta motif that appeared characteristic of ankylosing spondylitis blood. Disease-linked clones bore a CD8+ phenotype, appearing relatively rarely in peripheral blood. The clones that were linked to disease were reported to be significantly enriched in matched synovial fluid samples from ankylosing spondylitis patients. Certain motif variants had earlier been reported in reactive arthritis synovial fluid and blood.

The sample consisted of blood, either unsorted or a sorted T cell fraction (not recorded which). The chain couples TRBV15 to TRBJ1-1; D gene ambiguous. The clonotype was recovered from a male donor with ankylosing spondylitis. The CDR3 protein is CATSRGFTEAFF. CDR3 coding DNA: TGTGCCACCAGCAGAGGGTTCACTGAAGCTTTCTTT.